These 16 T cell receptor beta chains share one sample of origin, sequenced in a study of post-analysis software for immune sequencing data. Study conclusions and caveats: Among five TRBV segments more frequent in patients than controls were TRBV5-6, TRBV5-1 and TRBV20-1.

The antigens for these receptors are not known. Researchers reported that TCR beta cDNA libraries carried unique molecular identifiers. One entry per CDR3 protein results from TCRdb running MiXCR on the PCR reads. The sample includes roughly 620,000 distinct CDR3 sequences, roughly 47% of them seen just once. Input material: blood. All receptors derive from a girl aged 5-17 years with multiple sclerosis.

J is TRBJ1-1 and V is TRBV7-9; D ambiguous. Trimming took 5 bases from V and 5 from J, leaving 9 bases between them. The germline CDR1 and CDR2 sequences are SEHNR and FQNEAQ (reference sequence). The CDR3 is 12 residues long. CDR3: CASSLWSTEAFF. The DNA of the CDR3 is TGTGCCAGCAGCCTGTGGAGTACTGAAGCTTTCTTT.

The genes are TRBV12-3 or TRBV12-4 and TRBJ1-5, with a weak D call TRBD1 (6 bases). V dropped 2 bases and J dropped 5 bases, with 16 bases sitting between them. This CDR3 is 16 amino acids long. The chain's CDR3 is CASSLWGQGRHQPQHF. CDR3 bases: TGTGCCAGCAGTTTATGGGGGCAGGGCCGTCATCAGCCCCAGCATTTT.

The sample holds many counts of this clonotype. The chain recombines TRBV10-3 with TRBJ2-1; D not certain. Germline V gives CDR1 ENHRY, CDR2 SYGVKD. This CDR3 region has 14 residues. The V and J ends lost 2 bases and 10 bases respectively, with 15 bases between them. The CDR3: CAISEMAGLGEQFF. CDR3 nucleotide sequence: TGTGCCATCAGTGAGATGGCTGGGCTTGGGGAGCAGTTCTTC.

The chain combines TRBV10-3 with TRBJ2-7; 7 bases are a match to TRBD1. Trimming at V came to 3 bases and at J to 3 bases, leaving 11 bases not matched to a gene. The CDR3 length is 16 residues. Per the germline V gene, CDR1 is ENHRY and CDR2 is SYGVKD. For the CDR3, the DNA is TGTGCCATCAGTGATCCAACCGAGACAGGGCACTACGAGCAGTACTTC. Encoded protein: CAISDPTETGHYEQYF.

This clonotype was observed many times. The chain recombines TRBV5-5 with TRBJ2-7, with 7 nucleotides matching TRBD1. The germline gives CDR1 SGHKS, CDR2 YYEKEE (reference sequence). The ends lost 4 bases at V and 3 bases at J; junction bases unmatched: 4. This CDR3 spans 13 amino acids. DNA for the CDR3: TGTGCCAGCAGCAGGGACAGCAACTACGAGCAGTACTTC. Protein sequence: CASSRDSNYEQYF.

This clonotype was seen a handful of times. This sequence joins TRBV12-3 or TRBV12-4 and TRBJ2-1; D call uncertain. V was trimmed by 1 base and J by 3 bases, leaving 10 bases between them. This CDR3 spans 15 amino acids. The CDR3 region is CASSLVAGYYNEQFF. In nucleotides, the CDR3 is TGTGCCAGCAGTTTAGTGGCAGGTTACTACAATGAGCAGTTCTTC.

Details on this clonotype: This may stem from a read error, because a much larger clone lies one nucleotide away. The chain uses TRBV7-8 and TRBJ1-1; D is possibly TRBD1 (6 bases). Trimming cost V 1 base and J 1 base, with 7 bases left between them. Germline values: CDR1 SGHVS, CDR2 FQNEAQ. The CDR3 runs 14 residues. The CDR3 region is CASSLGTENTEAFF. DNA for the CDR3: TGTGCCAGCAGCTTAGGGACAGAGAACACTGAAGCTTTCTTT.

The rearrangement joins TRBV20-1 to TRBJ2-7; perhaps TRBD2 as D (6 bases). Germline V gene lookup returns CDR1 DFQATT and CDR2 SNEGSKA (reference sequence). Trimming pared 2 bases from V and 2 bases from J, leaving 19 bases between. The length of the CDR3 is 16 residues. CDR3 DNA sequence: TGCAGTGCTAGAACGGGAGTTGGGGACCATACCTACGAGCAGTACTTC. It yields the protein CSARTGVGDHTYEQYF.

The rearrangement links TRBV12-3 or TRBV12-4 to TRBJ2-6; D is unresolved. Trimming removed 7 bases at V and 2 bases at J, with 9 bases between. The CDR3 is made up of 14 amino acids. The CDR3 sequence is CASMWSPGANVLTF. CDR3 coding DNA: TGTGCCAGCATGTGGAGCCCTGGGGCCAACGTCCTGACTTTC.

This clonotype was counted a single time. The chain recombines TRBV7-6 with TRBJ1-1; 8 positions agree with TRBD1. Germline V gene sequence: CDR1 SGHVS, CDR2 FNYEAQ. V lost 2 bases, J lost 3 bases, and 8 bases stayed unmatched. This CDR3 contains 16 residues. The DNA for the CDR3 is TGTGCCAGCAGCTTAAGTAGGACAGGGAGGGACACTGAAGCTTTCTTT. Translation: CASSLSRTGRDTEAFF. The full variable domain, in which reference TRBV7-6 and TRBJ1-1 provide the parts outside the CDR3, is GAGVSQSPRYKVTKRGQDVALRCDPISGHVSLYWYRQALGQGPEFLTYFNYEAQQDKSGLPNDRFSAERPEGSISTLTIQRTEQRDSAMYRCASSLSRTGRDTEAFFGQGTRLTVV.

The chain employs TRBV5-6 and TRBJ1-6; D unresolved. Trimming pared 4 bases from V and 10 bases from J, leaving 18 bases between. CDR3 size: 15 residues. Germline CDR1 and CDR2: SGHDT and YYEEEE. CDR3 in DNA: TGTGCCAGCAGCCTCCTTTCCCAACCCGGGTCACCCCTCCACTTT. Its translation is CASSLLSQPGSPLHF. The entire variable domain, with the rest obtained from reference TRBV5-6 and TRBJ1-6, is as follows: DAGVTQSPTHLIKTRGQQVTLRCSPKSGHDTVSWYQQALGQGPQFIFQYYEEEERQRGNFPDRFSGHQFPNYSSELNVNALLLGDSALYLCASSLLSQPGSPLHFGNGTRLTVT.

This clonotype was seen only once. The chain recombines TRBV13 with TRBJ2-1; 7 bases map to TRBD2. The CDR3 spans 15 residues. Unmatched junction bases numbered 11, after V lost 0 bases and J lost 12 bases. CDR1 and CDR2 from the germline V gene are PRHDT and FYEKMQ (reference sequence). CDR3 bases: TGTGCCAGCAGCTTAGGCCCTCCTAGCGGCGATGGGCAGTTCTTC. Translation: CASSLGPPSGDGQFF.

A few counts support this clonotype. V usage is TRBV3-1 and J usage is TRBJ1-5; tentative D call: TRBD1 (6 bases). V lost 4 bases and J 6 bases, leaving 16 bases between the germline ends. Germline V gene lookup returns CDR1 LGHDT and CDR2 YNNKEL (reference sequence). The CDR3 has 15 amino acids. This CDR3 is CASSPTIGGGQPQHF. Here the CDR3 DNA reads TGTGCCAGCAGCCCCACAATCGGGGGCGGTCAGCCCCAGCATTTT.

The J gene is TRBJ1-2, the V gene TRBV18; the D is unclear. CDR3 size: 13 residues. Germline V gene sequence: CDR1 KGHSH, CDR2 LQKENI. Trimming took 3 bases from V and 3 from J, leaving 8 bases between them. CDR3 sequence (DNA): TGTGCCAGCTCACCTGGCAGTGACTATGGCTACACCTTC. Protein: CASSPGSDYGYTF. The variable domain in full, with the rest retrieved from reference TRBV18 and TRBJ1-2, is NAGVMQNPRHLVRRRGQEARLRCSPMKGHSHVYWYRQLPEEGLKFMVYLQKENIIDESGMPKERFSAEFPKEGPSILRIQQVVRGDSAAYFCASSPGSDYGYTFGSGTRLTVV.

This clonotype appeared a few times. V gene TRBV10-1 combines with J gene TRBJ2-7, with 16 bases matching TRBD2. CDR3 length: 16 residues. V lost 6 bases, J lost 9 bases, and 11 bases stayed unmatched. The germline gives CDR1 WNHNN, CDR2 SYGVQD (reference sequence). The DNA of the CDR3 is TGCGCCAGCAGCCCTGGGACTAGCGGGAGGGCCGTGGCGCAGTACTTC. Encoded protein: CASSPGTSGRAVAQYF.

The genes are TRBV6-2 or TRBV6-3 and TRBJ2-7, with TRBD1 as a possible D gene (6 bases). Germline CDR1 and CDR2: MNHEY and SVGEGT. The V gene lost 6 bases and the J gene lost 1 base, with 16 bases spanning the gap. The CDR3 runs 15 residues. The CDR3 here is CASRNGQTESYEQYF. The CDR3 bases are TGTGCCAGCAGGAACGGACAGACGGAATCCTACGAGCAGTACTTC.